Listed below are T cell receptor beta chains from one sample, sequenced in a study of blood T cell repertoires in COVID-19. The table came from immunoSEQ multiplex PCR; TCRdb's copy has only in-frame clones and leaves some out. Of about 430,000 clones listed, 80% to 90% are singletons. Sequencing was performed on peripheral blood. Receptors originate from a man younger than 35 with COVID-19, enrolled during active disease. Both conserved end residues are part of each CDR3. D genes are given only for firm matches. Not all rows give a size; the values are once, few, many and, for expanded clones, a class.

j_call v_call clone_size d_call cdr3_aa cdr3_nt
TRBJ2-7 TRBV18 NA TRBD1 CASSPRTGRLSYEQYF TGTGCCAGCTCACCTCGGACAGGGAGGCTCTCCTACGAGCAGTACTTC
TRBJ2-7 TRBV2 NA NA CASLGNSYEQYF TGTGCCAGCCTCGGGAACTCCTACGAGCAGTACTTC
TRBJ1-1 TRBV5-4 NA NA CASNRGHDTEAFF TGTGCCAGCAACCGGGGTCACGACACTGAAGCTTTCTTT
TRBJ2-1 TRBV6-5 NA NA CASSPYSRGGNEQFF TGTGCCAGCAGTCCTTACTCCCGAGGTGGCAATGAGCAGTTCTTC
TRBJ2-3 TRBV7-2 NA TRBD2 CASSLLAGATDTQYF TGTGCCAGCAGCCTACTAGCGGGGGCCACAGATACGCAGTATTTT
TRBJ1-1 TRBV27 NA TRBD1 CASSSQGLSTEAFF TGTGCCAGCAGTTCACAGGGGCTGAGCACTGAAGCTTTCTTT
TRBJ2-1 TRBV9 NA TRBD2 CASSVAGTSISYNEQFF TGTGCCAGCAGCGTAGCTGGGACTAGCATTTCTTACAATGAGCAGTTCTTC
TRBJ2-6 TRBV18 NA NA CASSPATGNSGANVLTF TGTGCCAGCTCACCGGCGACTGGTAACTCTGGGGCCAACGTCCTGACTTTC
TRBJ2-5 TRBV25-1 once TRBD1 CASSEYEARDREETQYF TGTGCCAGCAGTGAATATGAGGCCCGCGACAGGGAAGAGACCCAGTACTTC
TRBJ2-5 TRBV7-9 NA TRBD1 CASSLQGARETQYF TGTGCCAGCAGCTTACAGGGGGCTCGGGAGACCCAGTACTTC
TRBJ2-5 TRBV7-6 NA TRBD1 CASSRKGQLQETQYF TGTGCCAGCAGCCGCAAGGGACAGCTTCAAGAGACCCAGTACTTC
TRBJ2-2 TRBV5-6 NA TRBD1 CASSHRQGRTGELFF TGTGCCAGCAGCCACCGACAGGGCAGGACCGGGGAGCTGTTTTTT
TRBJ1-1 TRBV12-5 NA TRBD1 CASTRGLTNTEAFF TGTGCTAGTACCAGGGGGCTAACCAATACTGAAGCTTTCTTT
TRBJ2-3 TRBV30 NA NA CAWSVGGGTSTDTQYF TGTGCCTGGTCAGTAGGGGGAGGGACCAGCACAGATACGCAGTATTTT
TRBJ2-5 TRBV19 NA TRBD1 CASSTGQGGVETQYF TGTGCCAGTAGTACCGGACAGGGCGGGGTCGAGACCCAGTACTTC
TRBJ2-2 TRBV20-1 NA TRBD2 CSASRLAGGAGELFF TGCAGTGCTAGTAGACTAGCGGGAGGGGCCGGGGAGCTGTTTTTT
TRBJ2-3 TRBV15 NA NA CATSLGLSLTDTQYF TGTGCCACCAGCCTCGGACTTTCCCTCACAGATACGCAGTATTTT
TRBJ2-7 TRBV4-2 NA TRBD1 CASSQEGGVSYEQYF TGTGCCAGCAGCCAAGAAGGGGGCGTCTCCTACGAGCAGTACTTC
TRBJ2-5 TRBV29-1 NA TRBD2 CSRLAGQETQYF TGCAGCCGACTAGCTGGCCAAGAGACCCAGTACTTC
TRBJ2-7 TRBV27 few TRBD2 CASSQTSGATYEQYF TGTGCCAGCAGTCAGACTAGCGGGGCCACCTACGAGCAGTACTTC
TRBJ2-7 TRBV9 once NA CASSLGAGEYEQYF TGTGCCAGCAGCTTGGGGGCAGGAGAGTACGAGCAGTACTTC
TRBJ1-2 TRBV9 NA TRBD1 CASSAGQDYTF TGTGCCAGCAGCGCAGGACAGGACTACACCTTC
TRBJ2-7 TRBV7-9 NA TRBD2 CASSLGGSGGAYEQYF TGTGCCAGCAGCTTAGGAGGGAGCGGGGGAGCCTACGAGCAGTACTTC
TRBJ2-3 TRBV6-1 NA NA CASSDRVYTQYF TGTGCCAGCAGTGACAGGGTATATACGCAGTATTTT
TRBJ1-4 TRBV29-1 NA TRBD1 CSVQDRADEKLFF TGCAGCGTACAAGACAGGGCGGATGAAAAACTGTTTTTT
TRBJ2-7 TRBV7-7 NA NA CASSPATGSYEQYF TGTGCCAGCAGCCCCGCAACGGGATCCTACGAGCAGTACTTC
TRBJ2-7 TRBV5-1 NA NA CASSQRTDSYEQYF TGCGCCAGCAGCCAGCGGACAGACTCCTACGAGCAGTACTTC